This T cell receptor beta chain was observed in a study of T-cell memory formation after mild COVID-19. The overall study: Each donor largely had its own TCR clusters.

The study's findings and limits: Day 37-peaking second-wave clones had unconfirmed SARS-CoV-2 specificity.

Constant-segment primers were used for 5'RACE, and the resulting TCR alpha and TCR beta cDNA libraries carried sample barcodes and UMIs. MiXCR was run by TCRdb on the 5' RACE reads, yielding one entry per CDR3 protein. Among about 160,000 distinct CDR3 sequences, about a third were seen once, and the ten largest hold about 12%. This clonotype was counted a few times. The antigen is undetermined. Germline V gene data show CDR1 as DFQATT and CDR2 as SNEGSKA (reference sequence). With 5 bases removed from V and 6 bases from J, the gap between germline ends came to 16 bases. The CDR3 length is 13 residues.

The V call is TRBV20-1, the J call TRBJ1-1; no reliable D call. This TCR came from an adult woman who had mild COVID-19 (a few samples of this study predate the infection). Cell type and time point are not known. The sample was PBMCs or a T cell subset sorted from them (not recorded which). Here the CDR3 reads CSALQGFLAEAFF. The CDR3 DNA follows: TGCAGTGCTCTCCAAGGGTTCCTCGCTGAAGCTTTCTTT.